The 11 T cell receptor beta chains in this list originate from one sample, sequenced in a study of T cell responses to AZD1222 COVID-19 vaccine. Sequencing used immunoSEQ multiplex PCR; TCRdb keeps in-frame clones, though not all of them. The sample contains some 130,000 clones, 88% of which appear only once. The specimen comprised peripheral blood, sampled on day 0 of AZD1222 vaccination. The source is an adult in good health.

This rearrangement joins TRBV12-3 or TRBV12-4 to TRBJ1-2; 7 bases agree with TRBD1. This CDR3 is 13 amino acids long. The trim removed 6 bases at V and 7 bases at J, leaving 8 bases unmatched. The CDR3 here is CASSPDRVRGYTF. The CDR3 DNA reads TGTGCCAGCAGCCCCGACAGGGTCCGTGGCTACACCTTC.

The rearrangement links TRBV12-3 or TRBV12-4 to TRBJ1-5; the D gene is possibly TRBD1 (5 bases). CDR3 length: 12 residues. Trimming stripped 8 bases from V and 3 bases from J, with 8 bases between. The CDR3 DNA sequence: TGTGCCAGCGGGGGAAACAATCAGCCCCAGCATTTT. Residues: CASGGNNQPQHF.

The V gene is TRBV2, the J gene TRBJ1-1; no definite D call. Germline-derived CDR1 and CDR2 are SNHLY and FYNNEI. The CDR3 contains 14 residues. V shed 0 bases and J shed 11 bases, with 16 bases lying between them. CDR3 region: CASSEAQRRVRAFF. The CDR3 region has the DNA TGTGCCAGCAGTGAAGCGCAGAGGAGGGTTCGCGCTTTCTTT.

This rearrangement joins TRBV12-3 or TRBV12-4 to TRBJ2-7; D gene uncertain. The length of the CDR3 is 11 residues. Trimming shortened V by 0 bases and J by 9 bases, and 6 bases separated the two germline ends. The chain's CDR3 is CASSLAERQYF. The DNA for the CDR3 is TGTGCCAGCAGTTTAGCCGAGCGGCAGTACTTC.

This chain connects TRBV12-5 to TRBJ2-5; 11 bases are shared with TRBD2. The DNA end is a closer match to TRBJ2-7, so the J assignment may be wrong. CDR3 size: 17 residues. The germline gives CDR1 LGHNT, CDR2 FRNRAP. This CDR3 is CASGLAKLAGVSYEQYF. Here the CDR3 DNA reads TGTGCTAGTGGTTTGGCGAAACTAGCGGGAGTTTCCTACGAGCAGTACTTC.

V gene TRBV18 combines with J gene TRBJ1-4, with unresolved D. The germline V gene has CDR1 KGHSH and CDR2 LQKENI. This CDR3 region has 13 residues. Trimming removed 7 bases at V and 5 bases at J, with 11 bases between. DNA of the CDR3: TGTGCCAGCTTTTTAACTTTGAATGAAAAACTGTTTTTT. Its translation: CASFLTLNEKLFF.

As for this clone: The sample holds other DNA sequences that translate to the same CDR3. This sequence joins TRBV30 and TRBJ2-3, with D unclear. CDR3 length: 12 residues. Germline lookup yields CDR1 GTSNPN and CDR2 SVGIG (reference sequence). V dropped 2 bases and J dropped 0 bases, with 3 bases sitting between them. CDR3 nucleotides: TGTGCCTGGAGTCCTAGCACAGATACGCAGTATTTT. Translated: CAWSPSTDTQYF.

The V and J genes are TRBV19 and TRBJ1-1; possible D gene TRBD1, 5 bases. The CDR3 has 14 amino acids. Between the trimmed V and J ends, which lost 3 bases and 3 bases, there was a span of 11 bases. CDR1 and CDR2 from the germline V gene are LNHDA and SQIVND (reference sequence). Here the CDR3 reads CASSMNLGDTEAFF. The CDR3 nucleotides read TGTGCCAGTAGTATGAATTTAGGGGACACTGAAGCTTTCTTT.

This clone was picked up a small number of times. J is TRBJ1-1 and V is TRBV5-4, with D perhaps TRBD1 (5 bases). CDR1 and CDR2 from the germline V gene are SGHNT and YYREEE (reference sequence). This CDR3 contains 14 residues. Trimming left V 0 bases short and J 11 bases short, with 17 bases between. The CDR3: CASSLGIKDTVAFF. CDR3 DNA: TGTGCCAGCAGCTTGGGGATCAAGGACACGGTGGCTTTCTTT.

The chain recombines TRBV3-1 (or the pseudogene TRBV3-2) with TRBJ2-2, with 7 bases lining up with TRBD1. V trimming: 4 bases; J trimming: 4 bases; junction bases outside the gene matches: 15. CDR1 LGHDT and CDR2 YNNKEL come from the germline V gene (reference sequence). CDR3 length: 18 residues. The CDR3 here is CASSPHPGQGEFTGELFF. The CDR3 DNA follows: TGTGCCAGCAGCCCCCACCCCGGGCAGGGGGAATTCACCGGGGAGCTGTTTTTT.

The rearrangement joins TRBV4-3 to TRBJ2-2, with D unclear. The CDR3 is 15 amino acids. Trimming removed 4 bases from V and 0 bases from J, with 9 bases in between. Germline V lookup: CDR1 LGHNA, CDR2 YSLEER. The chain's CDR3 is CASSLGAANTGELFF. CDR3 nucleotide sequence: TGCGCCAGCAGCCTCGGAGCCGCGAACACCGGGGAGCTGTTTTTT.